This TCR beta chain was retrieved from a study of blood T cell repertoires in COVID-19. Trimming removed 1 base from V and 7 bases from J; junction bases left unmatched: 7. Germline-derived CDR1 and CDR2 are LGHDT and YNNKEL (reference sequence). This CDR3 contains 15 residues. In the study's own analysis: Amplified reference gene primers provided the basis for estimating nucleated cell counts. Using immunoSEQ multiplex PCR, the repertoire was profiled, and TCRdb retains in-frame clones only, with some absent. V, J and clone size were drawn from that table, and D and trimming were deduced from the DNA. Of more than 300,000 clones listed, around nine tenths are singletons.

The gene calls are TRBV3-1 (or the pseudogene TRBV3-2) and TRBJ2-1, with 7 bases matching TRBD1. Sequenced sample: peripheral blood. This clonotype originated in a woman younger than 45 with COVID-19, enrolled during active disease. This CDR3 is CASSQAPTTGNEQFF. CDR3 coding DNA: TGTGCCAGCAGCCAAGCACCTACGACAGGGAATGAGCAGTTCTTC.